The rows below give T cell receptor beta chains drawn from one sample of a study of T cell repertoires in cytomegalovirus infection. TCRdb reprocessed the reads with MiXCR, giving one entry per CDR3 protein. This sample has around 210,000 distinct CDR3 sequences; approximately 6.7% occur once, and the top ten carry roughly 6%. The sample was PBMCs. The receptors here all came from a human donor in good health (CMV status not recorded). Some clones in this sample may be carry-over from other donors' samples. Each CDR3 is given with its conserved first and last residue. Each record gives: clone size, CDR3 length, D gene, J gene, V gene, CDR3 protein, CDR3 DNA. D genes are given only for firm matches. Expanded clones are given a class, and other clones once, few, many or no size at all.

size: many; length: 18; D: -; J: TRBJ2-6; V: TRBV6-2/TRBV6-3; CDR3: CASKPPIDRGSGANVLTF; DNA: TGTGCCAGCAAACCACCAATCGACAGAGGCTCTGGGGCCAACGTCCTGACTTTC
size: many; length: 14; D: -; J: TRBJ2-2; V: TRBV7-2; CDR3: CASSFGKNTGELFF; DNA: TGTGCCAGCAGCTTTGGGAAGAACACCGGGGAGCTGTTTTTT
size: many; length: 14; D: -; J: TRBJ1-1; V: TRBV4-3; CDR3: CASSQDAVNTEAFF; DNA: TGCGCCAGCAGCCAAGACGCAGTCAACACTGAAGCTTTCTTT
size: many; length: 13; D: TRBD2; J: TRBJ2-5; V: TRBV7-9; CDR3: CASTTGGQETQYF; DNA: TGTGCCAGCACTACGGGGGGGCAGGAGACCCAGTACTTC
size: many; length: 18; D: TRBD2; J: TRBJ2-3; V: TRBV7-2; CDR3: CASSFVPWGGGSTDTQYF; DNA: TGTGCCAGCAGCTTCGTCCCCTGGGGCGGGGGTAGCACAGATACGCAGTATTTT
size: many; length: 16; D: TRBD2; J: TRBJ2-1; V: TRBV6-5; CDR3: CASSYLSGGAYNEQFF; DNA: TGTGCCAGCAGTTACTTGAGCGGGGGGGCCTACAATGAGCAGTTCTTC
size: many; length: 18; D: TRBD1; J: TRBJ2-7; V: TRBV6-5; CDR3: CASSYSGRDRHSSYEQYF; DNA: TGTGCCAGCAGTTACTCGGGAAGGGACAGACATTCTTCCTACGAGCAGTACTTC
size: many; length: 12; D: -; J: TRBJ1-3; V: TRBV20-1; CDR3: CSATTSGNTIYF; DNA: TGCAGTGCGACCACCTCTGGAAACACCATATATTTT
size: many; length: 12; D: -; J: TRBJ2-1; V: TRBV2; CDR3: CASSEEPAEQFF; DNA: TGTGCCAGCAGTGAAGAGCCGGCGGAGCAGTTCTTC
size: many; length: 13; D: -; J: TRBJ1-2; V: TRBV7-2; CDR3: CASSSGGGYGYTF; DNA: TGTGCCAGCAGCTCCGGAGGGGGCTATGGCTACACCTTC
size: -; length: 14; D: -; J: TRBJ1-1; V: TRBV13; CDR3: CASSTRDTRNEAFF; DNA: TGTGCCAGCAGCACCCGGGACACCCGCAATGAAGCTTTCTTT
size: many; length: 16; D: -; J: TRBJ2-1; V: TRBV28; CDR3: CASSSEDSPSYNEQFF; DNA: TGTGCCAGCAGTTCCGAGGACAGCCCCTCCTACAATGAGCAGTTCTTC
size: many; length: 14; D: -; J: TRBJ1-3; V: TRBV20-1; CDR3: CSAREGLSGNTIYF; DNA: TGCAGTGCTAGAGAAGGCCTCTCTGGAAACACCATATATTTT
size: many; length: 18; D: TRBD2; J: TRBJ2-1; V: TRBV7-2; CDR3: CASSSGTSGVGSYNEQFF; DNA: TGTGCCAGCAGCTCCGGGACTAGCGGGGTCGGATCCTACAATGAGCAGTTCTTC
size: many; length: 13; D: -; J: TRBJ2-1; V: TRBV6-2/TRBV6-3; CDR3: CASSPDRYNEQFF; DNA: TGTGCCAGCAGTCCCGACAGATACAATGAGCAGTTCTTC
size: many; length: 13; D: -; J: TRBJ2-2; V: TRBV20-1; CDR3: CSAPGLRTGELFF; DNA: TGCAGTGCTCCTGGACTCCGCACCGGGGAGCTGTTTTTT
size: many; length: 16; D: -; J: TRBJ2-1; V: TRBV20-1; CDR3: CSAPLLSESSYNEQFF; DNA: TGCAGTGCCCCGTTACTTTCGGAGAGCTCCTACAATGAGCAGTTCTTC
size: once; length: 14; D: -; J: TRBJ1-5; V: TRBV12-3/TRBV12-4; CDR3: CASSFEDGVEPQHF; DNA: TGTGCCAGCAGTTTCGAGGACGGGGTTGAGCCCCAGCATTTT
size: many; length: 11; D: -; J: TRBJ1-1; V: TRBV24-1; CDR3: CASLPASLAFF; DNA: TGTGCCAGTCTCCCGGCCTCGTTAGCTTTCTTT
size: many; length: 14; D: -; J: TRBJ2-2; V: TRBV6-5; CDR3: CASSYFGDTGELFF; DNA: TGTGCCAGCAGTTACTTTGGGGATACCGGGGAGCTGTTTTTT
size: many; length: 14; D: TRBD1; J: TRBJ1-2; V: TRBV5-4; CDR3: CASSGATGNYGYTF; DNA: TGTGCCAGCAGTGGAGCGACAGGGAACTATGGCTACACCTTC
size: few; length: 14; D: -; J: TRBJ2-5; V: TRBV5-6; CDR3: CASSLQVAQETQYF; DNA: TGTGCCAGCAGCTTACAGGTCGCTCAAGAGACCCAGTACTTC
size: many; length: 13; D: -; J: TRBJ2-7; V: TRBV2; CDR3: CASRGDTQGEQYF; DNA: TGTGCCAGCAGGGGAGACACCCAGGGGGAGCAGTACTTC
size: few; length: 13; D: TRBD1; J: TRBJ1-5; V: TRBV12-3/TRBV12-4; CDR3: CASSLTGAMPQHF; DNA: TGTGCCAGCAGCCTGACAGGGGCTATGCCCCAGCATTTT
size: few; length: 13; D: -; J: TRBJ1-5; V: TRBV6-5; CDR3: CASSRGGDQPQHF; DNA: TGTGCCAGCAGTAGAGGGGGGGATCAGCCCCAGCATTTT
size: few; length: 14; D: -; J: TRBJ1-2; V: TRBV28; CDR3: CASASVPSRYGYTF; DNA: TGTGCCAGCGCCTCAGTCCCAAGCCGTTATGGCTACACCTTC
size: few; length: 13; D: -; J: TRBJ1-2; V: TRBV29-1; CDR3: CSVIYHTGTAGTF; DNA: TGCAGCGTTATTTACCATACCGGGACGGCCGGCACCTTC
size: many; length: 16; D: TRBD2; J: TRBJ2-1; V: TRBV12-3/TRBV12-4; CDR3: CASSFMVAGGFIEQFF; DNA: TGTGCCAGCAGTTTTATGGTAGCGGGGGGATTTATTGAGCAGTTCTTC
size: many; length: 14; D: -; J: TRBJ1-2; V: TRBV6-5; CDR3: CASSYSAGGYGYTF; DNA: TGTGCCAGCAGTTACTCAGCGGGGGGGTATGGCTACACCTTC
size: -; length: 14; D: -; J: TRBJ2-5; V: TRBV30; CDR3: CAWSRGRTGETQYF; DNA: TGTGCCTGGAGTAGGGGCCGGACGGGGGAGACCCAGTACTTC
size: many; length: 16; D: TRBD1; J: TRBJ1-1; V: TRBV18; CDR3: CASSPTGGKTGTEAFF; DNA: TGTGCCAGCTCACCGACAGGGGGCAAGACGGGCACTGAAGCTTTCTTT
size: many; length: 15; D: TRBD1; J: TRBJ1-2; V: TRBV7-2; CDR3: CASSALGNRGDGYTF; DNA: TGTGCCAGCTCAGCTTTGGGGAACAGGGGGGATGGCTACACCTTC
size: many; length: 13; D: -; J: TRBJ2-7; V: TRBV13; CDR3: CASSSGQSYEQYF; DNA: TGTGCCAGCAGCTCCGGACAGTCCTACGAGCAGTACTTC
size: many; length: 14; D: TRBD1; J: TRBJ1-1; V: TRBV6-1; CDR3: CASSAGTGVPEAFF; DNA: TGTGCCAGCAGTGCCGGGACAGGTGTTCCTGAAGCTTTCTTT
size: many; length: 14; D: TRBD1; J: TRBJ1-5; V: TRBV19; CDR3: CATRQGTSNQPQHF; DNA: TGTGCCACCAGACAGGGCACTAGCAATCAGCCCCAGCATTTT
size: many; length: 16; D: TRBD2; J: TRBJ2-1; V: TRBV19; CDR3: CASSGSWGGSYNEQFF; DNA: TGTGCCAGTAGTGGATCATGGGGGGGTTCCTACAATGAGCAGTTCTTC
size: many; length: 13; D: -; J: TRBJ1-2; V: TRBV29-1; CDR3: CSVDSGQNYGYTF; DNA: TGCAGCGTTGACTCCGGCCAGAACTATGGCTACACCTTC
size: many; length: 17; D: -; J: TRBJ2-1; V: TRBV7-2; CDR3: CASSTRGSVDWVNEQFF; DNA: TGTGCCAGCAGCACAAGGGGGTCAGTGGACTGGGTCAATGAGCAGTTCTTC
size: many; length: 16; D: TRBD2; J: TRBJ2-7; V: TRBV9; CDR3: CASSVGLAGDSYEQYF; DNA: TGTGCCAGCAGCGTAGGCCTAGCGGGGGATTCCTACGAGCAGTACTTC
size: many; length: 15; D: -; J: TRBJ2-6; V: TRBV7-2; CDR3: CASNSAVTGANVLTF; DNA: TGTGCCAGTAATTCGGCTGTAACTGGGGCCAACGTCCTGACTTTC
size: many; length: 13; D: -; J: TRBJ1-1; V: TRBV28; CDR3: CASSPLTPGEAFF; DNA: TGTGCCAGCAGCCCCTTAACGCCGGGTGAAGCTTTCTTT
size: many; length: 17; D: TRBD1; J: TRBJ2-6; V: TRBV7-3; CDR3: CASSSTGGIGGANVLTF; DNA: TGTGCCAGCAGCTCCACAGGGGGCATAGGAGGGGCCAACGTCCTGACTTTC
size: once; length: 16; D: -; J: TRBJ1-1; V: TRBV28; CDR3: CASSQPRGGSGTEAFF; DNA: TGTGCCAGCAGTCAACCCCGAGGGGGGTCGGGCACTGAAGCTTTCTTT
size: many; length: 17; D: -; J: TRBJ1-1; V: TRBV19; CDR3: CASSIGRQAGRYTEAFF; DNA: TGTGCCAGTAGTATAGGTCGTCAGGCCGGGAGGTACACTGAAGCTTTCTTT
size: -; length: 16; D: TRBD2; J: TRBJ2-5; V: TRBV15; CDR3: CATRWAGTSGPQTQYF; DNA: TGTGCCACCAGATGGGCCGGGACTAGCGGCCCCCAGACCCAGTACTTC
size: many; length: 15; D: -; J: TRBJ1-1; V: TRBV11-2; CDR3: CASSHRGGVWTEAFF; DNA: TGTGCCAGCAGCCACCGGGGGGGAGTATGGACTGAAGCTTTCTTT
size: -; length: 19; D: -; J: TRBJ2-7; V: TRBV23-1; CDR3: CASSHRGRVGVVGSYEQYF; DNA: TGCGCCAGCAGTCACCGGGGCAGGGTGGGGGTAGTGGGGTCCTACGAGCAGTACTTC
size: many; length: 11; D: -; J: TRBJ2-1; V: TRBV5-1; CDR3: CASSLANEQFF; DNA: TGTGCCAGCAGTTTGGCGAATGAGCAGTTCTTC
size: many; length: 15; D: TRBD1; J: TRBJ1-1; V: TRBV7-2; CDR3: CASSPRTGGDTEAFF; DNA: TGTGCCAGCAGCCCTCGGACAGGGGGAGACACTGAAGCTTTCTTT
size: few; length: 14; D: -; J: TRBJ1-6; V: TRBV7-2; CDR3: CASSLQVYNSPLHF; DNA: TGTGCCAGCAGCTTACAGGTCTATAATTCACCCCTCCACTTT
size: many; length: 14; D: -; J: TRBJ2-2; V: TRBV7-3; CDR3: CASSSRLGTGELFF; DNA: TGTGCCAGCAGCTCCCGCCTGGGGACCGGGGAGCTGTTTTTT
size: many; length: 15; D: TRBD2; J: TRBJ2-3; V: TRBV5-4; CDR3: CASSFGGLATDTQYF; DNA: TGTGCCAGCAGCTTTGGGGGACTAGCGACAGATACGCAGTATTTT
size: many; length: 15; D: -; J: TRBJ1-1; V: TRBV7-2; CDR3: CASSRWDTVNTEAFF; DNA: TGTGCCAGCAGCAGGTGGGACACGGTGAACACTGAAGCTTTCTTT
size: many; length: 12; D: -; J: TRBJ2-7; V: TRBV12-3/TRBV12-4; CDR3: CASSSIGDEQYF; DNA: TGTGCCAGCAGTTCTATCGGCGACGAGCAGTACTTC
size: many; length: 14; D: -; J: TRBJ2-5; V: TRBV29-1; CDR3: CSVEGTPTEETQYF; DNA: TGCAGCGTTGAAGGGACACCGACCGAAGAGACCCAGTACTTC
size: few; length: 14; D: TRBD1; J: TRBJ1-5; V: TRBV29-1; CDR3: CSVLTGAADQPQHF; DNA: TGCAGCGTCCTGACAGGGGCGGCCGATCAGCCCCAGCATTTT
size: many; length: 15; D: TRBD1; J: TRBJ1-5; V: TRBV28; CDR3: CASSTGQGGSQPQHF; DNA: TGTGCCAGCAGTACCGGACAGGGGGGGAGTCAGCCCCAGCATTTT